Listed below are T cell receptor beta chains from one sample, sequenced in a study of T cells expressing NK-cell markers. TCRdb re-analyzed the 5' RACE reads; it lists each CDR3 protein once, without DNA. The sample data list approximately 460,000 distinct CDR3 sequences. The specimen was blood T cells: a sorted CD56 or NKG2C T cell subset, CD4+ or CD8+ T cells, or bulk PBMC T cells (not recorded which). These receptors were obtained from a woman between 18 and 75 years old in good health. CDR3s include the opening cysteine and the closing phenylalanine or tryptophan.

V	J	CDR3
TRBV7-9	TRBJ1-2	CASSISVSDGYTF
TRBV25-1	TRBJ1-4	CASSRWDTATNEKLFF
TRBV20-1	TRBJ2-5	CSASSAGPQETQYF
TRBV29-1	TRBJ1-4	CSVEGGGGAEKLFF
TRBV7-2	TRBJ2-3	CASSPPGLAVGNTQYF
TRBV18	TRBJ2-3	CASSQSLRDRVRDTQYF
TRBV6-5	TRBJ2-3	CASSYSSGRNTDTQYF
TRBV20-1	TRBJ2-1	CSAVDTSYNEQFF
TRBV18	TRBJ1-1	CASSPLNTNTEAFF
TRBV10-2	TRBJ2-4	CASGTVAKNIQYF
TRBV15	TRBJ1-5	CATSRAPGGNQPQHF
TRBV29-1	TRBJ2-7	CSVVQVQEQYF
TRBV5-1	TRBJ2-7	CASSLAQGSSYEQYF
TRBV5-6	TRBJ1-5	CASSLSPDQPQHF
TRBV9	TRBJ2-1	CASSDPPRGEQFF
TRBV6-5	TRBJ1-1	CASSYGTGGTEAFF
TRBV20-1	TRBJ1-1	CRPSGTGRMGLNTEAFF
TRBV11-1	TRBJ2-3	CASSLRGTRDGGTDTQYF
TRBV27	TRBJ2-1	CASSPRPFTPILANSYNEQFF
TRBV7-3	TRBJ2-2	CASSLTRTYKAGELFF
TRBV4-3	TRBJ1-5	CASSQDRNPSNQPQHF
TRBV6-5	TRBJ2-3	CASIIRTGDTDTQNF
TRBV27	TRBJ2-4	CASSRTAKNIQYF
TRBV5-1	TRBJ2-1	CASSPQTVSYNEQFF
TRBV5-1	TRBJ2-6	CASTPRSRFSGANVLTF
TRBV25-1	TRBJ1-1	CASSEGGETEAFF
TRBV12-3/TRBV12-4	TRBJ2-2	CASSSPGLVSTGELFF
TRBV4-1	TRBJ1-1	CASSQGLGAAEAFF